A selection of T cell receptor beta chains follows, all from one sample in a study of blood T cell repertoires in COVID-19. Profiled with immunoSEQ multiplex PCR; TCRdb holds only in-frame clones, not every one. The sample holds about 150,000 clones, about 89% seen once. Sequenced sample: peripheral blood. These receptors came from a man older than 75 with acute or convalescent COVID-19. CDR3s include the opening cysteine and the closing phenylalanine or tryptophan. Rows give clone size only sometimes, using once, few, many, or a class for an expanded clone.

v_call clone_size cdr3_aa
TRBV7-2 . CASSSRGGQYF
TRBV6-1 . CASSEQGLNTEAFF
TRBV18 . CASSDGTGEAFF
TRBV5-1 . CASSLVAARSYNEQFF
TRBV3-1/TRBV3-2 . CASSLGLAGGSSYNEQFF
TRBV19 . CASSINTGYPTEAFF
TRBV5-1 . CASSLVLADYNEQFF
TRBV19 . CASSIDGTYPTEAFF
TRBV6-2/TRBV6-3 few CASSGQISGNTIYF
TRBV28 . CATTPTTGTSHTEAFF
TRBV28 . CASRTRDPSGNTIYF
TRBV10-3 . CAISDFPGDPQANYGYTF
TRBV10-1 . CASPLAGWGDTQYF
TRBV21-1 . CASSKVRQDHQPQHF
TRBV29-1 . CSVEVPGGAQYF
TRBV4-2 . CASSPYAGANQPQHF
TRBV6-2/TRBV6-3 . CASSYAGTSQVGGYTF
TRBV6-6 . CASSLGLASNEQFF
TRBV6-1 . CASSEVLAQPQHF
TRBV19 . CASSITTGLADYEQYF
TRBV18 . CASSHDSLNTEAFF
TRBV5-4 once CASSLRDQETQYF
TRBV28 . CASSLGTLRIKTQYF
TRBV6-5 . CASRKSGQVNQPQHF
TRBV24-1 . CATSDWGRSDTQYF
TRBV28 . CASNSQGILNTEAFF
TRBV6-6 . CASRTGTGRNSPLHF
TRBV18 . CASSLLRVTNTEAFF
TRBV15 . CATSRDPTGKETQYF
TRBV27 . CASSLWATSGSTSYNEQFF
TRBV5-1 . CASTKIGGPGGMNTEAFF
TRBV5-1 . CASSLDRGYNEQFF
TRBV27 . CASSLTGSTDTQYF
TRBV11-2 . CASSGTIEQYF
TRBV30 . CAWRSTGWQETQYF
TRBV11-3 once CASSPGGQRTDTQYF
TRBV3-1/TRBV3-2 . CASSQAQAEAFF
TRBV14 . CASSQDPREPQHF
TRBV9 . CASSARQIFNTDTQYF
TRBV27 . CASSLRGQVTEAFF
TRBV28 . CASSKGGRALYNEQFF
TRBV6-1 . CASSEWWAGGEGDQPQHF
TRBV7-2 . CASSLDGQINSPLHF
TRBV18 . CASSAGQGLNTEAFF
TRBV4-1 . CASSQERGYVRSRPYEQYF
TRBV5-1 . CASSLRGQGNGELFF
TRBV11-2 few CASSLDYGGGYEQYF
TRBV5-1 . CASSPGQGIQETQYF